The 14 T cell receptor beta chains reported below all come from one sample, sequenced in a study of cytomegalovirus exposure and HLA in healthy donors. This PCR relied on a set of 60 Vbeta primers and 13 Jbeta primers. TCRdb keeps only in-frame clones here, not all; method: immunoSEQ multiplex PCR. The sample has about 84,000 clones, around three fifths seen once; the top ten hold 15%. The specimen sequenced was PBMCs. These receptors were collected from a woman in her 40s in good health and CMV-seropositive.

This clone has a handful of counts. This chain links TRBV7-2 with TRBJ2-1; the D gene is possibly TRBD2 (6 bases). CDR1 is SGHTA, CDR2 FQGNSA, per germline. CDR3 length: 13 residues. Trimming left V 0 bases short and J 14 bases short, with 14 bases between. DNA for the CDR3: TGTGCCAGCAGCTTAGCTTCTAGCGACATGGAGTTCTTC. Its translation: CASSLASSDMEFF.

The V gene is TRBV9, the J gene TRBJ2-1; the D gene is possibly TRBD1 (6 bases). The V gene lost 4 bases and the J gene lost 8 bases, with 22 bases spanning the gap. This CDR3 is 16 amino acids long. Germline V gives CDR1 SGDLS, CDR2 YYNGEE. CDR3 in amino acids: CASSRTGTPSSDEQFF. CDR3 nucleotide sequence: TGTGCCAGCAGCCGAACAGGGACGCCAAGCTCGGATGAGCAGTTCTTC.

J is TRBJ1-5 and V is TRBV7-2; D remains ambiguous. The CDR3 consists of 15 residues. In germline, CDR1 is SGHTA, CDR2 FQGNSA. V lost 1 base and J 4 bases, leaving 11 bases between the germline ends. The CDR3 protein is CASSLVSELNQPQHF. The CDR3 DNA reads as TGTGCCAGCAGCTTAGTTAGTGAGTTAAATCAGCCCCAGCATTTT.

The rearrangement joins TRBV28 to TRBJ2-5; 7 bases align to TRBD2. The length of the CDR3 is 16 residues. CDR1 MDHEN and CDR2 SYDVKM come from the germline V gene. The V gene end was trimmed by 1 base and the J gene end by 0 bases; junction bases not matched to a gene: 5. This chain's CDR3 is CASSLSLAAYQETQYF. The CDR3 DNA sequence: TGTGCCAGCAGTTTATCGCTAGCGGCGTACCAAGAGACCCAGTACTTC.

This clone was recorded a few times. In DNA, the CDR3 is TGTGCTAGTGGTTTGGTTCCCCCGAGACAGGGGAGCTACAATGAGCAGTTCTTC. It encodes CASGLVPPRQGSYNEQFF. The genes are TRBV12-5 and TRBJ2-1; 8 nucleotides match TRBD1. CDR3 length equals 18 residues. The ends lost 0 bases at V and 3 bases at J; junction bases unmatched: 10. Germline V CDR1 and CDR2: LGHNT, FRNRAP.

The rearrangement joins TRBV7-2 to TRBJ2-7, with 9 positions matching TRBD2. CDR3 length: 16 residues. Germline CDR1 reads SGHTA; CDR2 reads FQGNSA. The J segment lost 5 bases and the V segment lost 0 bases, leaving 8 bases of the junction unmatched. CDR3 region: CASSLASGTSPHEQYF. CDR3 sequence (DNA): TGTGCCAGCAGCTTAGCCTCCGGGACTAGCCCCCACGAGCAGTACTTC.

This chain links TRBV5-1 with TRBJ1-1, with D unclear. Trimming left V 4 bases short and J 3 bases short, with 16 bases between. CDR3 size: 15 residues. Germline assignment: CDR1 SGHRS and CDR2 YFSETQ. In DNA, the CDR3 is TGCGCCAGCAGCCCCGGTGGTGGTGAGGACACTGAAGCTTTCTTT. Its protein is CASSPGGGEDTEAFF.

CDR3 sequence reads: CASSKEDRSVCQPQHF. The CDR3 DNA reads TGTGCCAGCAGCAAAGAGGACAGATCGGTTTGTCAGCCCCAGCATTTT. V and J are TRBV21-1 and TRBJ1-5; the D call in the table, TRBD1, was not verified against the DNA. TRBV21-1 is classified as a pseudogene. CDR3 length: 16 residues.

This sequence joins TRBV7-8 and TRBJ2-1, with 13 nucleotides matching TRBD2. Looked up from germline, CDR1 is SGHVS and CDR2 is FQNEAQ. V trimming: 0 bases; J trimming: 8 bases; junction bases outside the gene matches: 7. There are 17 residues in the CDR3. CDR3 DNA sequence: TGTGCCAGCAGCTTAGCGACCGGACTAGCGGGAGAAGATGAGCAGTTCTTC. The encoded protein is CASSLATGLAGEDEQFF.

The chain combines TRBV5-1 with TRBJ2-3, with D tentatively TRBD2 (6 bases). In germline, CDR1 is SGHRS, CDR2 YFSETQ. V was pared by 4 bases and J by 0 bases, with 15 bases between. There are 16 residues in the CDR3. The CDR3 is CASSPGGRGSTDTQYF. CDR3 in DNA: TGCGCCAGCAGCCCTGGTGGACGGGGGAGCACAGATACGCAGTATTTT.

This clone was recorded a few times. The chain combines TRBV13 with TRBJ1-4; D not resolved. Trimming left V 4 bases short and J 8 bases short, with 8 bases between. The CDR3 sequence is 12 residues long. CDR1 and CDR2 from the germline V gene are PRHDT and FYEKMQ (reference sequence). CDR3 in DNA: TGTGCCAGCAGCTACGGGGAGGAAAAACTGTTTTTT. Its translation is CASSYGEEKLFF.

This clone has only one observation. The chain is built from TRBV27 and TRBJ1-5; D not certain. Germline CDR1 MNHEY, CDR2 SMNVEV (reference sequence). CDR3 length: 13 amino acids. V lost 6 bases to trimming and J lost 0 bases, with 6 bases between them. Here the CDR3 reads CASSQDSNQPQHF. The CDR3 DNA is TGTGCCAGCAGCCAGGATAGCAATCAGCCCCAGCATTTT.

The chain uses TRBV5-1 and TRBJ2-1; D may be TRBD2 (5 bases). The CDR3 sequence is 13 residues long. Trimming left V 0 bases short and J 5 bases short, with 6 bases between. The V gene's germline CDR1 is SGHRS and CDR2 YFSETQ. The CDR3 DNA follows: TGCGCCAGCAGCTTGGTGGGAGACAATGAGCAGTTCTTC. Translating it yields CASSLVGDNEQFF.

The gene calls are TRBV29-1 and TRBJ2-3; possibly TRBD2 for D (7 bases). The ends were cut back, 4 bases at V and 4 bases at J, with 9 bases in the middle. CDR3 size: 12 residues. Germline-derived CDR1 and CDR2 are SQVTM and ANQGSEA. For the CDR3, the DNA is TGCAGCGTTGGGGGGGGCTCAGATACGCAGTATTTT. This codes for CSVGGGSDTQYF.